This T cell receptor (beta chain) was identified in a study of technical replicates of blood from four donors. This clone occurred once. The table came from immunoSEQ multiplex PCR; TCRdb's copy has only in-frame clones and leaves some out. The data contain 60,000 or so clones, around nine tenths of them seen just once; the ten biggest clones take up under 6.5%. This CDR3 has 13 residues. Germline loops: CDR1 MNHNS, CDR2 SASEGT. The V end was cut by 6 bases, the J end by 5 bases, with 12 bases between. The material sequenced was PBMCs. V and J are TRBV6-1 and TRBJ2-3; D is unclear. The clonotype was recovered from a human donor in good health. Some clones in this sample may be carry-over from other donors' samples. In DNA form, the CDR3 reads TGTGCCAGCAGGTCCGTAGCATTAGATACGCAGTATTTT. Translation: CASRSVALDTQYF.